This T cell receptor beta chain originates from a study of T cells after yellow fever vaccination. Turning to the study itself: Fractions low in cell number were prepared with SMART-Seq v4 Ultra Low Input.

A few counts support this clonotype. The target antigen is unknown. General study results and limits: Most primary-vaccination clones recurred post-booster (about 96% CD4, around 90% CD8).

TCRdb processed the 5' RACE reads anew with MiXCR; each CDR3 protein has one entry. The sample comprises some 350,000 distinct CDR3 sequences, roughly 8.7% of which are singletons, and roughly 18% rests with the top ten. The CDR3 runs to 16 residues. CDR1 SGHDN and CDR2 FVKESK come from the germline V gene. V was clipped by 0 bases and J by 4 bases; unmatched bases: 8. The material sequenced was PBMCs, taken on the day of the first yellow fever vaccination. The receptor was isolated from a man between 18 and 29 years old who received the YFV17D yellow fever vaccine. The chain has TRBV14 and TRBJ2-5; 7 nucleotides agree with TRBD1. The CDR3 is CASSQESRGNRETQYF. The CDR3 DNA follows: TGTGCCAGCAGCCAAGAGAGCAGGGGGAATAGAGAGACCCAGTACTTC.